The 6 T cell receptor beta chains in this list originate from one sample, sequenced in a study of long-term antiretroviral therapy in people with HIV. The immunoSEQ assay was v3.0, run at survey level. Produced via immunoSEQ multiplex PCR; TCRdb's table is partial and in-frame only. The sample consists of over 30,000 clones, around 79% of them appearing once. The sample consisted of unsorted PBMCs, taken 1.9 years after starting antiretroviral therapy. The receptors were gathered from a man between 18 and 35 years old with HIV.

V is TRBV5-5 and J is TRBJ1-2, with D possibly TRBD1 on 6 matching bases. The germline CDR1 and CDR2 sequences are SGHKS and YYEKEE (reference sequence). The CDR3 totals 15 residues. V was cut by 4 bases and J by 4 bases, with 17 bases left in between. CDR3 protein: CASSRPGAFGYGYTF. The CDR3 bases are TGTGCCAGCAGCCGCCCGGGGGCCTTTGGCTATGGCTACACCTTC.

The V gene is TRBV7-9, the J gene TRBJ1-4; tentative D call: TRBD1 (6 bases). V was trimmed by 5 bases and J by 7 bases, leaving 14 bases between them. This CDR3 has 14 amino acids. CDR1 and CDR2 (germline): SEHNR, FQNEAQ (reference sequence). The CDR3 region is CASSSQGSLEKLFF. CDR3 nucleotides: TGTGCCAGCAGCAGTCAGGGGAGCCTTGAAAAACTGTTTTTT.

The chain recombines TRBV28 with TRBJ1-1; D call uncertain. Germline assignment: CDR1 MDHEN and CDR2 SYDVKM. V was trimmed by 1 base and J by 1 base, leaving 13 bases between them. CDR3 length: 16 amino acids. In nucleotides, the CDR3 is TGTGCCAGCAGTTTATCGTGGTACTCGCCGAACACTGAAGCTTTCTTT. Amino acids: CASSLSWYSPNTEAFF.

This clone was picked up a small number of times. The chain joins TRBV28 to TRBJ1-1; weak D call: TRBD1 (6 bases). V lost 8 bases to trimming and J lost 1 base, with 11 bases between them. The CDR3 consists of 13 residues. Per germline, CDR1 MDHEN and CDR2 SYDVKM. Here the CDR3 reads CASRRQENTEAFF. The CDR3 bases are TGTGCCAGCCGGCGACAGGAGAACACTGAAGCTTTCTTT.

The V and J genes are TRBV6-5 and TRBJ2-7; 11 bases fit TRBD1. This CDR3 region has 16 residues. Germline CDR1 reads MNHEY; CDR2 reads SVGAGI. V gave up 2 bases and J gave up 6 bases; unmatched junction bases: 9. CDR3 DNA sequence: TGTGCCAGCAGTTACGAGCCCGGACAGGGGGCAGGCGAGCAGTACTTC. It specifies CASSYEPGQGAGEQYF.

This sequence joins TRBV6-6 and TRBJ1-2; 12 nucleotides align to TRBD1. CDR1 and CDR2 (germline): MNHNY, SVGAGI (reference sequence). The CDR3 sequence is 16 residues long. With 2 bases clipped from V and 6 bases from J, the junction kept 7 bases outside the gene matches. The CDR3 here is CASSYPRDRGPDGYTF. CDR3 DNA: TGTGCCAGCAGTTACCCCCGGGACAGGGGGCCTGATGGCTACACCTTC.